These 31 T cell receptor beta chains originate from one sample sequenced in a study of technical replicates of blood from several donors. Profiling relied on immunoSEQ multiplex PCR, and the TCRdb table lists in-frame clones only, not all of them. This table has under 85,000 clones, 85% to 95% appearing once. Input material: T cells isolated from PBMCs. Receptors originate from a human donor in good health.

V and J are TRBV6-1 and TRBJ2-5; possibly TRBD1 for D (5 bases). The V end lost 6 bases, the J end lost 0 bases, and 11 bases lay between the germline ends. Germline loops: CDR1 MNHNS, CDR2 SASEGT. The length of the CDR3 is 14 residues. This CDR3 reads CASRVGANQETQYF. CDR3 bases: TGTGCCAGCAGGGTAGGGGCGAACCAAGAGACCCAGTACTTC.

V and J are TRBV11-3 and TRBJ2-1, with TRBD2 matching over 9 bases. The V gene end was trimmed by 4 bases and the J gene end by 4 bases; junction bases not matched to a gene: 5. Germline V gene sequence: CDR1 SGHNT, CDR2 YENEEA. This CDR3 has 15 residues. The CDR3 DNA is TGTGCCAGCAGCTACCGGACTAGCGCATACAATGAGCAGTTCTTC. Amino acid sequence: CASSYRTSAYNEQFF.

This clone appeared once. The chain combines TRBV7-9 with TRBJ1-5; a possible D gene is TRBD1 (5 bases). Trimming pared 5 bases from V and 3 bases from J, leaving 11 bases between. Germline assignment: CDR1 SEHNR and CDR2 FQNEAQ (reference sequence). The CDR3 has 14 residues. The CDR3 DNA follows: TGTGCCAGCAGCCTAACGGACATCAATCAGCCCCAGCATTTT. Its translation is CASSLTDINQPQHF.

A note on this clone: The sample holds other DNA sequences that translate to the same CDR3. The CDR3 protein is CASSLGGGQETQYF. The CDR3 nucleotides read TGCGCCAGCAGCCTCGGCGGGGGACAAGAGACCCAGTACTTC. The chain is built from TRBV5-1 and TRBJ2-5; TRBD2 matches at 7 bases. After removal of 4 bases from V and 2 bases from J, the junction contained 5 bases not matched to a gene. The CDR3 sequence is 14 residues long. CDR1 is SGHRS and CDR2 is YFSETQ in the germline V gene. The variable domain in full, with the rest retrieved from reference TRBV5-1 and TRBJ2-5, is KAGVTQTPRYLIKTRGQQVTLSCSPISGHRSVSWYQQTPGQGLQFLFEYFSETQRNKGNFPGRFSGRQFSNSRSEMNVSTLELGDSALYLCASSLGGGQETQYFGPGTRLLVL.

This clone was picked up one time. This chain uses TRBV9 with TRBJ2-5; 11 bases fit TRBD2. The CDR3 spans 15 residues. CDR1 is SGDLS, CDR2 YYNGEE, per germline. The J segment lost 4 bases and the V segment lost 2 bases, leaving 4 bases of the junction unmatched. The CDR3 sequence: CASSVSGGARETQYF. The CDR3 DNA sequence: TGTGCCAGCAGCGTTAGCGGGGGGGCCCGAGAGACCCAGTACTTC.

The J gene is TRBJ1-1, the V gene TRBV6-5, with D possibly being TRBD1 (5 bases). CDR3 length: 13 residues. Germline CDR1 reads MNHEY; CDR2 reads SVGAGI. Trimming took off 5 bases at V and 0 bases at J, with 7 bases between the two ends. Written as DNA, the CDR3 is TGTGCCAGCAGTGGACAAATGAACACTGAAGCTTTCTTT. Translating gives CASSGQMNTEAFF.

The CDR3 DNA is TGTGCCAGCAGTTACAGTGAGGGACAACAAGAGACCCAGTACTTC. Its translation is CASSYSEGQQETQYF. J is TRBJ2-5 and V is TRBV6-5, with D possibly being TRBD1 (6 bases). Germline CDR1 MNHEY, CDR2 SVGAGI. V was cut by 2 bases and J by 2 bases, with 12 bases left in between. CDR3 size: 15 residues.

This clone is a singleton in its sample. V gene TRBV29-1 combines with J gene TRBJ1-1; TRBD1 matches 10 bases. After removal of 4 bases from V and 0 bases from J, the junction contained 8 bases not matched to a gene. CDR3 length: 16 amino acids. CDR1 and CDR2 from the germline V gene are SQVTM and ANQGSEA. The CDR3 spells CSVGRQGAGLNTEAFF. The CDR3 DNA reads TGCAGCGTTGGGCGACAGGGGGCCGGATTGAACACTGAAGCTTTCTTT.

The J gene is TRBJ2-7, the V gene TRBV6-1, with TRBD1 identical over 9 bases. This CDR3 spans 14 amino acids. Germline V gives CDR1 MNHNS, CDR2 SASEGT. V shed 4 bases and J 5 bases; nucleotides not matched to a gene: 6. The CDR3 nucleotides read TGTGCCAGCAGTGCTCGGGACAGGGCCAACGAGCAGTACTTC. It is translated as CASSARDRANEQYF.

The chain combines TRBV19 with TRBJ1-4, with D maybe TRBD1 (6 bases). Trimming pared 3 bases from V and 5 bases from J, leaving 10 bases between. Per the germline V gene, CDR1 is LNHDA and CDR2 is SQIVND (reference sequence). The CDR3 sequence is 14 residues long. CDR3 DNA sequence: TGTGCCAGTAGTATGGGGACACAAAATGAAAAACTGTTTTTT. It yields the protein CASSMGTQNEKLFF.

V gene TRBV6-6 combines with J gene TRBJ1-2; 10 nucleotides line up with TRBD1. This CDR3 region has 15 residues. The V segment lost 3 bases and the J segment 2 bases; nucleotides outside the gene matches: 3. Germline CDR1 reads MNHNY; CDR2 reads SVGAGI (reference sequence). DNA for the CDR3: TGTGCCAGCAGTTATTTGGGACAGGGGAACTATGGCTACACCTTC. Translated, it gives CASSYLGQGNYGYTF.

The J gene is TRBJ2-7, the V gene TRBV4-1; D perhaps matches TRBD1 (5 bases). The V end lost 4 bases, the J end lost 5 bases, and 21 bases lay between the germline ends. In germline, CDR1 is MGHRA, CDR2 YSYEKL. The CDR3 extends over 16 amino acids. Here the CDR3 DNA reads TGCGCCAGCAGCCCGATTCCGCGCAGGGCTCTTAACGAGCAGTACTTC. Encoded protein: CASSPIPRRALNEQYF.

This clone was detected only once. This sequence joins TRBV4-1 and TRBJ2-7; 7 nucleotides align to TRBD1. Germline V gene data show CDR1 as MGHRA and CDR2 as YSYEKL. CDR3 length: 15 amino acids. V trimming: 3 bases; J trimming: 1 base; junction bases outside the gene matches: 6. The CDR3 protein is CASSQDGTASYEQYF. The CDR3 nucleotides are TGCGCCAGCAGCCAGGATGGGACAGCGTCCTACGAGCAGTACTTC.

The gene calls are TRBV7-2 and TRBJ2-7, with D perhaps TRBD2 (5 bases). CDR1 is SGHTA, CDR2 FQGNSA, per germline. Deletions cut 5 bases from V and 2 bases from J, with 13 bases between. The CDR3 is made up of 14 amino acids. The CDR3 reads CASSPFRGTYEQYF. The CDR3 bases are TGTGCCAGCAGCCCTTTTCGGGGAACCTACGAGCAGTACTTC.

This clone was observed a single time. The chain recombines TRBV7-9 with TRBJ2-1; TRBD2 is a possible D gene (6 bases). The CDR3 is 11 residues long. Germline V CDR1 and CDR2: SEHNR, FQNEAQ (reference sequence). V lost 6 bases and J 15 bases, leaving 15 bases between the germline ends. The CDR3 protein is CASRFGGHLFF. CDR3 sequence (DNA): TGTGCCAGCAGGTTCGGAGGGCACCTGTTCTTC.

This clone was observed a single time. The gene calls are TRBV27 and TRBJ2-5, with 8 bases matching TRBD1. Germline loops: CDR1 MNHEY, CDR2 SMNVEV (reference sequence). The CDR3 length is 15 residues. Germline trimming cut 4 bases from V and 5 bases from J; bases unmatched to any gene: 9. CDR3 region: CASSWGQDPMETQYF. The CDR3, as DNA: TGTGCCAGCAGTTGGGGACAGGACCCCATGGAGACCCAGTACTTC.

The CDR3 sequence is CASGTGNTGELFF. Here the CDR3 DNA reads TGTGCCAGCGGGACAGGGAACACCGGGGAGCTGTTTTTT. The V call is TRBV28, the J call TRBJ2-2, with 8 nucleotides matching TRBD1. The germline V gene has CDR1 MDHEN and CDR2 SYDVKM. V lost 8 bases and J lost 1; bases outside the gene matches: 0. This CDR3 is 13 amino acids long. The full variable domain, rest sourced from reference TRBV28 and TRBJ2-2, is DVKVTQSSRYLVKRTGEKVFLECVQDMDHENMFWYRQDPGLGLRLIYFSYDVKMKEKGDIPEGYSVSREKKERFSLILESASTNQTSMYLCASGTGNTGELFFGEGSRLTVL.

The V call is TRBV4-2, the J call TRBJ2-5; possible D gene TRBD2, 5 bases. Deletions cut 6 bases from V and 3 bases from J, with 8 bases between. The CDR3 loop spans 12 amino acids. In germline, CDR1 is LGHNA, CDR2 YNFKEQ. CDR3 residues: CASRGLEETQYF. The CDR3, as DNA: TGTGCCAGCAGAGGACTGGAAGAGACCCAGTACTTC.

The CDR3: CASSRGTGVIDGYTF. CDR3 sequence (DNA): TGTGCCAGCAGCCGCGGGACAGGGGTCATAGATGGCTACACCTTC. The rearrangement joins TRBV5-5 to TRBJ1-2, with 10 bases aligning to TRBD1. The J segment lost 6 bases and the V segment lost 4 bases, leaving 9 bases of the junction unmatched. Germline assignment: CDR1 SGHKS and CDR2 YYEKEE (reference sequence). The CDR3 loop spans 15 amino acids.

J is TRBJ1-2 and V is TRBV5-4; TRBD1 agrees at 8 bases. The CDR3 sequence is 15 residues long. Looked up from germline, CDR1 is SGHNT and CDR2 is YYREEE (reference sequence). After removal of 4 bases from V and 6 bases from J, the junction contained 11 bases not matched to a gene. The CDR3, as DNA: TGTGCCAGCAGCCGTCCTGACAGGGGCGGCCATGGCTACACCTTC. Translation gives CASSRPDRGGHGYTF. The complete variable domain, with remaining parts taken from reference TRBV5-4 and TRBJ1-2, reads ETGVTQSPTHLIKTRGQQVTLRCSSQSGHNTVSWYQQALGQGPQFIFQYYREEENGRGNFPPRFSGLQFPNYSSELNVNALELDDSALYLCASSRPDRGGHGYTFGSGTRLTVV.

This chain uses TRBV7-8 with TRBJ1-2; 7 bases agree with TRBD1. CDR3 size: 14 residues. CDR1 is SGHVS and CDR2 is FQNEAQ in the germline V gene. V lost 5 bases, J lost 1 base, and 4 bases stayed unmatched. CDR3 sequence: CASSPTGDNYGYTF. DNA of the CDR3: TGTGCCAGCAGCCCCACAGGGGATAACTATGGCTACACCTTC.

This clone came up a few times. The CDR3 loop reads CASSPDRVNSPLHF. In nucleotides, the CDR3 is TGCGCCAGCAGCCCGGACAGGGTAAATTCACCCCTCCACTTT. This chain uses TRBV5-1 with TRBJ1-6; 8 nucleotides match TRBD1. This CDR3 has 14 residues. V shed 4 bases, J shed 7 bases, and the junction held 4 bases outside the gene matches. Germline lookup yields CDR1 SGHRS and CDR2 YFSETQ.

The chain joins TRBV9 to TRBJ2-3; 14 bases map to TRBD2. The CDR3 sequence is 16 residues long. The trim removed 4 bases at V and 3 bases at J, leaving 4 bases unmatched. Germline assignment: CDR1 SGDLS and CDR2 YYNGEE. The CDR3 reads CASSSRTSGRTDTQYF. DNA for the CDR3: TGTGCCAGCAGCTCCCGGACTAGCGGGAGGACAGATACGCAGTATTTT.

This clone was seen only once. DNA of the CDR3: TGCAGCGTTGGGCGGGTGGAGCAGATAAGGCAGTATTTT. This codes for CSVGRVEQIRQYF. The chain combines TRBV29-1 with TRBJ2-3; a weak D match, TRBD2 (5 bases). CDR1 is SQVTM and CDR2 is ANQGSEA in the germline V gene. The CDR3 contains 13 residues. V was trimmed by 4 bases and J by 11 bases, leaving 19 bases between them.

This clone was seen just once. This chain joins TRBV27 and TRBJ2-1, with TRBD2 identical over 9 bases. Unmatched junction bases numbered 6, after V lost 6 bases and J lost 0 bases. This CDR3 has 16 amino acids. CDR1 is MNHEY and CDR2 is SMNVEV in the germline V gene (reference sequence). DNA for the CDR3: TGTGCCAGCAGAGTTTTTAGCGGGAGCTCCTACAATGAGCAGTTCTTC. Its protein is CASRVFSGSSYNEQFF.

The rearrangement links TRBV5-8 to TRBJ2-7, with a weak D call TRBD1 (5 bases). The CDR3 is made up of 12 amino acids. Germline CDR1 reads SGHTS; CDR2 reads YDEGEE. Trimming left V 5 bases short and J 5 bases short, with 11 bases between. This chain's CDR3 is CASSHTGDEQYF. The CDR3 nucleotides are TGTGCCAGCAGTCATACAGGCGACGAGCAGTACTTC.

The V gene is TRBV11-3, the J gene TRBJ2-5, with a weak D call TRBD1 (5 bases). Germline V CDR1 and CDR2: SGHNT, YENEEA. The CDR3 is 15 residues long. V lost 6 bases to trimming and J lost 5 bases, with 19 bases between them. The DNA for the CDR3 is TGTGCCAGCAGTCCCCAGATAGGGGTTGGGGAGACCCAGTACTTC. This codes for CASSPQIGVGETQYF. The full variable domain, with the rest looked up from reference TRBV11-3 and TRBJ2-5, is EAGVVQSPRYKIIEKKQPVAFWCNPISGHNTLYWYLQNLGQGPELLIRYENEEAVDDSQLPKDRFSAERLKGVDSTLKIQPAELGDSAVYLCASSPQIGVGETQYFGPGTRLLVL.

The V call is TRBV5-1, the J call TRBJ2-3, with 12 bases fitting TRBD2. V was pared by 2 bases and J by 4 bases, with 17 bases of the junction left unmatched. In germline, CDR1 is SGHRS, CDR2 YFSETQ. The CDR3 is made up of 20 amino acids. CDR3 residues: CASSLTTSGSSFGGADTQYF. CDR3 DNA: TGCGCCAGCAGCTTAACGACTAGCGGGAGTTCCTTCGGTGGTGCAGATACGCAGTATTTT.

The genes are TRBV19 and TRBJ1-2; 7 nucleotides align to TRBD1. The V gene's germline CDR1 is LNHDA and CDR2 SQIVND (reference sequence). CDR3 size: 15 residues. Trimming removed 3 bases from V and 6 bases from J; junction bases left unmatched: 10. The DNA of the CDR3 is TGTGCCAGTAGTATGTCGGACAGGAGTAGACATGGCTACACCTTC. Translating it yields CASSMSDRSRHGYTF.

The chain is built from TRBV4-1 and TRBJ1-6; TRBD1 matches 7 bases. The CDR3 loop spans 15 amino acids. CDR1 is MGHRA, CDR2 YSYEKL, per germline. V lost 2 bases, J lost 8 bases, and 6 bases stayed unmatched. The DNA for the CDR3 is TGCGCCAGCAGCCAAATGGCAGGGGGGTATTCACCCCTCCACTTT. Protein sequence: CASSQMAGGYSPLHF.

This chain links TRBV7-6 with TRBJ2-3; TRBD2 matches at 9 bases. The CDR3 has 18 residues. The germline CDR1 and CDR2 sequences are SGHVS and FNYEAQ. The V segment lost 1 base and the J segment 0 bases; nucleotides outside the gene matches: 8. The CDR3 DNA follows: TGTGCCAGCAGCTTAGTAGTCGCGGCGGGGGGGAGCACAGATACGCAGTATTTT. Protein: CASSLVVAAGGSTDTQYF.